These 31 T cell receptor beta chains were all obtained from the same sample, sequenced in a study of cytomegalovirus exposure and HLA in healthy donors (dated by TCRdb to about 2017). Receptor libraries were prepared by the immunoSEQ multiplex PCR assay. The multiplex PCR relied on a mix of 60 forward primers for TCR Vbeta segments and 13 reverse primers for TCR Jbeta segments. Entries here come from immuneACCESS through TCRdb and include only in-frame sequences with V and J called. Some clones fail to appear in such tables; in the studies checked, an unresolved V gene covers under half of the shortfall, and the cause of the remainder is unknown. Here the sample has around 160,000 clones; more than 75% occur a single time. Of the sample, about 1.5% falls within the top ten clones. Sequenced material: PBMCs. These receptors all stem from a male donor in good health and CMV-seronegative.

This clone appeared a few times. V gene TRBV13 combines with J gene TRBJ1-1; D remains unclear. CDR3 length: 13 residues. Germline V lookup: CDR1 PRHDT, CDR2 FYEKMQ (reference sequence). Trimming cost V 5 bases and J 0 bases, with 7 bases left between them. The CDR3 reads CASSHTVNTEAFF. For the CDR3, the DNA is TGTGCCAGCAGCCATACAGTGAACACTGAAGCTTTCTTT.

This chain joins TRBV7-9 and TRBJ1-2; weak D call: TRBD1 (5 bases). The CDR3 is made up of 13 amino acids. V was clipped by 5 bases and J by 7 bases, with 14 bases between them. Germline CDR1 is SEHNR and CDR2 is FQNEAQ (reference sequence). The CDR3 here is CASSRDGGRGYTF. CDR3 coding DNA: TGTGCCAGCAGCCGAGACGGGGGTCGTGGCTACACCTTC.

This clone was observed a handful of times. J is TRBJ1-5 and V is TRBV10-3; D is undetermined. The germline gives CDR1 ENHRY, CDR2 SYGVKD. V was trimmed by 10 bases and J by 0 bases, leaving 13 bases between them. The CDR3 spans 14 residues. The CDR3 DNA follows: TGTGCCACAATGAATGACTATAGCAATCAGCCCCAGCATTTT. Its protein is CATMNDYSNQPQHF.

This clone was seen a handful of times. The V gene is TRBV9, the J gene TRBJ2-7; tentative D call: TRBD2 (5 bases). Trimming removed 4 bases from V and 4 bases from J, with 12 bases in between. CDR1 is SGDLS, CDR2 YYNGEE, per germline. CDR3 length: 13 amino acids. As DNA, the CDR3 is TGTGCCAGCAGCCTTCGAGGCGGGTACGAGCAGTACTTC. It is translated as CASSLRGGYEQYF.

The chain has TRBV27 and TRBJ1-2, with D possibly matching TRBD1 (5 bases). The germline V and J ends were trimmed by 5 bases and 6 bases, with 19 bases remaining between them. This CDR3 contains 15 residues. Germline CDR1 MNHEY, CDR2 SMNVEV (reference sequence). This CDR3 is CASSRALGGVDGYTF. DNA of the CDR3: TGTGCCAGCAGTCGCGCTCTGGGGGGGGTTGATGGCTACACCTTC.

The V and J genes are TRBV11-1 and TRBJ2-1; 9 bases are shared with TRBD1. This CDR3 is 15 amino acids long. V shed 3 bases, J shed 8 bases, and the junction held 8 bases outside the gene matches. Germline V lookup: CDR1 SGHAT, CDR2 FQDESV (reference sequence). The CDR3, as DNA: TGTGCCAGCAGCTTTAGTACAGGGGGCGGTTATGAGCAGTTCTTC. Translation gives CASSFSTGGGYEQFF.

V and J are TRBV25-1 and TRBJ1-1, with D possibly being TRBD1 (6 bases). V lost 1 base to trimming and J lost 5 bases, with 14 bases between them. CDR1 MGHDK and CDR2 SYGVNS come from the germline V gene. The CDR3 has 15 residues. The CDR3 bases are TGTGCCAGCAGTGAATCGGGCAGGGGTAGGACTGAAGCTTTCTTT. Residues: CASSESGRGRTEAFF.

V usage is TRBV27 and J usage is TRBJ2-7; 16 bases line up with TRBD2. Germline V gene lookup returns CDR1 MNHEY and CDR2 SMNVEV (reference sequence). This CDR3 is built from 16 residues. The V gene end was trimmed by 7 bases and the J gene end by 5 bases; junction bases not matched to a gene: 8. DNA of the CDR3: TGTGCCAGCACCCTAGGGACTAGCGGGAGGGCCAACGAGCAGTACTTC. This encodes CASTLGTSGRANEQYF.

This rearrangement joins TRBV2 to TRBJ1-2; 8 bases fit TRBD1. With 8 bases clipped from V and 5 bases from J, the junction kept 10 bases outside the gene matches. Germline V gene lookup returns CDR1 SNHLY and CDR2 FYNNEI. This CDR3 has 14 residues. In DNA, the CDR3 is TGTGCCAGCGGGGGGCAGGGGGCATTATATGGCTACACCTTC. Translating gives CASGGQGALYGYTF.

The genes are TRBV7-2 and TRBJ1-1; 11 bases align to TRBD1. CDR3 size: 15 residues. The germline V gene encodes CDR1 SGHTA and CDR2 FQGNSA. The J segment lost 8 bases and the V segment lost 2 bases, leaving 7 bases of the junction unmatched. CDR3 DNA sequence: TGTGCCAGCAGCTTATGGGGACAGGGGGGATCGGAAGCTTTCTTT. Residues: CASSLWGQGGSEAFF.

The chain couples TRBV15 to TRBJ2-2; D is undetermined. CDR3 length equals 14 residues. CDR1 is LNHNV and CDR2 is YYDKDF in the germline V gene (reference sequence). V was trimmed by 0 bases and J by 7 bases, leaving 9 bases between them. CDR3 in amino acids: CATSRDSTGGELFF. In DNA form, the CDR3 reads TGTGCCACCAGCAGAGACTCAACGGGCGGGGAGCTGTTTTTT.

The chain combines TRBV15 with TRBJ2-7, with D uncertain. Germline-derived CDR1 and CDR2 are LNHNV and YYDKDF (reference sequence). The V gene lost 5 bases and the J gene lost 4 bases, with 12 bases spanning the gap. This CDR3 region has 13 residues. The CDR3 sequence is CATSDEQYYEQYF. Written as DNA, the CDR3 is TGTGCCACCAGCGATGAACAATATTACGAGCAGTACTTC.

The chain is built from TRBV6-1 and TRBJ1-1; possibly TRBD1 for D (6 bases). This CDR3 is 13 amino acids long. Germline V gene data show CDR1 as MNHNS and CDR2 as SASEGT. Trimming pared 10 bases from V and 1 base from J, leaving 13 bases between. The CDR3 loop is CAISDRRNTEAFF. For the CDR3, the DNA is TGTGCCATTTCAGACAGGAGGAACACTGAAGCTTTCTTT.

This clone has a handful of counts. The J gene is TRBJ1-1, the V gene TRBV7-9, with 11 bases matching TRBD1. This CDR3 has 17 residues. The V gene's germline CDR1 is SEHNR and CDR2 FQNEAQ (reference sequence). V lost 2 bases, J lost 4 bases, and 9 bases stayed unmatched. This CDR3 reads CASSLPQRDRGSTEAFF. The CDR3, as DNA: TGTGCCAGCAGCTTACCTCAAAGGGACAGGGGGAGCACTGAAGCTTTCTTT.

J is TRBJ1-1 and V is TRBV15; D may be TRBD1 (6 bases). CDR1 and CDR2 from the germline V gene are LNHNV and YYDKDF (reference sequence). The CDR3 runs 14 residues. V was trimmed by 0 bases and J by 11 bases, leaving 16 bases between them. The CDR3 coding sequence is TGTGCCACCAGCAGAGATCATAACAGGGTGAAGGCTTTCTTT. It translates to CATSRDHNRVKAFF.

A few counts support this clone. Other DNA sequences from this sample encode an identical CDR3 as well. The rearrangement links TRBV5-1 to TRBJ2-1; 7 bases fit TRBD2. Trimming cost V 0 bases and J 0 bases; bases outside gene matches: 0. Germline assignment: CDR1 SGHRS and CDR2 YFSETQ. This CDR3 has 15 residues. Here the CDR3 DNA reads TGCGCCAGCAGCTTGGGCGGGAGCTCCTACAATGAGCAGTTCTTC. It encodes CASSLGGSSYNEQFF.

This chain connects TRBV27 to TRBJ2-1; TRBD2 matches 13 bases. CDR1 is MNHEY and CDR2 is SMNVEV in the germline V gene (reference sequence). The CDR3 is 15 amino acids. Trimming cost V 2 bases and J 9 bases; bases outside gene matches: 4. The CDR3 bases are TGTGCCAGCAGTTTAGGGACTAGCGGGATACTTGAGCAGTTCTTC. This translates into CASSLGTSGILEQFF.

In this sample, this clone turned up a few times. This sequence joins TRBV6-5 and TRBJ2-2; possibly TRBD1 for D (6 bases). Trimming removed 1 base from V and 5 bases from J, with 8 bases in between. The CDR3 length is 14 residues. Germline V gene data show CDR1 as MNHEY and CDR2 as SVGAGI. The CDR3 DNA follows: TGTGCCAGCAGTTACTTCGACAGGACCGGGGAGCTGTTTTTT. It is translated as CASSYFDRTGELFF.

V is TRBV5-4 and J is TRBJ2-1; the match to TRBD2 covers 13 bases. The CDR3 extends over 15 amino acids. Germline loops: CDR1 SGHNT, CDR2 YYREEE (reference sequence). J lost 9 bases, V lost 5 bases, and 8 bases had no gene match. The DNA of the CDR3 is TGTGCCAGCAGAACTAGCGGGGGGGCCCTAGGTGAGCAGTTCTTC. As protein: CASRTSGGALGEQFF.

This sequence joins TRBV7-3 and TRBJ1-1, with a weak D call TRBD1 (6 bases). CDR1 is SGHTA and CDR2 is FQGTGA in the germline V gene. V lost 5 bases and J lost 4, with 11 bases in between. The CDR3 runs to 13 residues. This CDR3 reads CASSTQGGTEAFF. In DNA form, the CDR3 reads TGTGCCAGCAGCACACAGGGTGGCACTGAAGCTTTCTTT.

The chain has TRBV5-1 and TRBJ2-2; D perhaps matches TRBD2 (6 bases). Trimming removed 4 bases at V and 4 bases at J, with 11 bases between. This CDR3 has 14 amino acids. CDR1 and CDR2 from the germline V gene are SGHRS and YFSETQ. In nucleotides, the CDR3 is TGCGCCAGCAGCGGTCTAGCGCGCACCGGGGAGCTGTTTTTT. This gives the protein CASSGLARTGELFF. Together with reference TRBV5-1 and TRBJ2-2, the CDR3 gives the full variable domain: KAGVTQTPRYLIKTRGQQVTLSCSPISGHRSVSWYQQTPGQGLQFLFEYFSETQRNKGNFPGRFSGRQFSNSRSEMNVSTLELGDSALYLCASSGLARTGELFFGEGSRLTVL.

The V and J genes are TRBV7-9 and TRBJ2-7; a possible D gene is TRBD2 (7 bases). Trimming shortened V by 1 base and J by 7 bases, and 26 bases separated the two germline ends. Germline V gene sequence: CDR1 SEHNR, CDR2 FQNEAQ (reference sequence). CDR3 length: 18 amino acids. The CDR3 spells CASSLGPIHQERGGEQYF. As DNA, the CDR3 is TGTGCCAGCAGCTTAGGCCCAATACATCAAGAAAGGGGGGGAGAGCAGTACTTC.

This rearrangement joins TRBV6-5 to TRBJ2-3, with D possibly being TRBD1 (6 bases). The germline V gene has CDR1 MNHEY and CDR2 SVGAGI. The CDR3 runs to 16 residues. With 2 bases removed from V and 2 bases from J, the gap between germline ends came to 14 bases. CDR3 amino acids: CASSYEQGSYTDTQYF. The CDR3 bases are TGTGCCAGCAGTTACGAACAGGGATCCTACACAGATACGCAGTATTTT.

As for this clone: The same CDR3 can be traced to other DNA sequences in this sample. V and J are TRBV2 and TRBJ1-6; 8 bases align to TRBD1. This CDR3 is 17 amino acids long. Trimming took 6 bases from V and 0 from J; bases not matched to a gene: 7. CDR1 is SNHLY and CDR2 is FYNNEI in the germline V gene. The CDR3: CASSDSGGRSYNSPLHF. CDR3 nucleotide sequence: TGTGCCAGCAGCGATTCAGGGGGCCGCTCCTATAATTCACCCCTCCACTTT. Drawing the rest from reference TRBV2 and TRBJ1-6, the complete variable domain is EPEVTQTPSHQVTQMGQEVILRCVPISNHLYFYWYRQILGQKVEFLVSFYNNEISEKSEIFDDQFSVERPDGSNFTLKIRSTKLEDSAMYFCASSDSGGRSYNSPLHFGNGTRLTVT.

The rearrangement uses TRBV4-1 and TRBJ1-4, with TRBD1 matching 7 bases. V was clipped by 2 bases and J by 12 bases; unmatched bases: 0. CDR1 and CDR2 (germline): MGHRA, YSYEKL. This CDR3 comprises 11 residues. The CDR3 sequence is CASSQTGELFF. The CDR3 bases are TGCGCCAGCAGCCAAACAGGGGAACTGTTTTTT.

The chain recombines TRBV19 with TRBJ2-5; the D gene is possibly TRBD2 (6 bases). Germline CDR1 reads LNHDA; CDR2 reads SQIVND (reference sequence). Trimming pared 1 base from V and 4 bases from J, leaving 10 bases between. The CDR3 has 14 amino acids. CDR3 coding DNA: TGTGCCAGTAGTATAGCGGGGGAAAGAGAGACCCAGTACTTC. This codes for CASSIAGERETQYF.

The V call is TRBV6-5, the J call TRBJ2-5; 10 bases map to TRBD2. The assigned J gene may be wrong: the sequence end matches TRBJ2-7 better. CDR3 length equals 15 residues. Per the germline V gene, CDR1 is MNHEY and CDR2 is SVGAGI. Here the CDR3 DNA reads TGTGCCAGCAGGGTCGCTAGCGGGAGTATATACGAGCAGTACTTC. Protein product: CASRVASGSIYEQYF.

The chain joins TRBV15 to TRBJ2-1; TRBD2 aligns across 12 bases. The junction had 3 bases not matched to a gene; V was cut back by 8 bases and J by 13 bases. The CDR3 has 11 residues. Germline CDR1 and CDR2: LNHNV and YYDKDF (reference sequence). The CDR3 protein is CATRTSGTQFF. Written as DNA, the CDR3 is TGTGCCACCCGGACTAGCGGGACACAGTTCTTC.

This chain connects TRBV4-1 to TRBJ2-5, with D perhaps matching TRBD2 (5 bases). The assigned J gene may be wrong: the sequence end matches TRBJ2-7 better. Germline V gene lookup returns CDR1 MGHRA and CDR2 YSYEKL. The CDR3 length is 16 residues. CDR3 protein: CASSQDLASASYEQYF. CDR3 in DNA: TGCGCCAGCAGCCAAGACCTAGCATCGGCCTCCTACGAGCAGTACTTC.

This chain uses TRBV28 with TRBJ1-1, with 7 bases lining up with TRBD1. Germline CDR1 MDHEN, CDR2 SYDVKM. There are 14 residues in the CDR3. Losses at the gene ends were 7 bases for V and 5 bases for J; bases not matched to a gene: 10. The CDR3 sequence is CASTLTGDGTEAFF. In DNA, the CDR3 is TGTGCCAGCACCCTAACAGGGGATGGAACTGAAGCTTTCTTT.

The CDR3: CASSPRGGGASGANVLTF. The CDR3, as DNA: TGTGCCAGCAGCCCACGGGGGGGTGGTGCATCTGGGGCCAACGTCCTGACTTTC. V is TRBV5-4 and J is TRBJ2-6; 8 nucleotides align to TRBD2. V was pared by 4 bases and J by 1 base, with 10 bases of the junction left unmatched. This CDR3 is 18 amino acids long. The V gene's germline CDR1 is SGHNT and CDR2 YYREEE (reference sequence).